These 24 T cell receptor beta chains came from one sample sequenced in a study of blood T cell repertoires in COVID-19. Measured with immunoSEQ multiplex PCR; TCRdb has only the in-frame clones, and not every one. Among 200,000 to 250,000 clones listed, around nine tenths were seen once. The sample taken for sequencing was peripheral blood. The receptors here all came from a man aged 18-30 years with active or convalescent COVID-19.

This rearrangement joins TRBV7-9 to TRBJ1-4, with D unresolved. The V and J ends lost 9 bases and 8 bases respectively, with 13 bases between them. The CDR3 consists of 12 residues. The germline V gene encodes CDR1 SEHNR and CDR2 FQNEAQ (reference sequence). Here the CDR3 DNA reads TGTGCCAGTTCAGAGGTTGGAGAAAAACTGTTTTTT. Its protein product is CASSEVGEKLFF.

This rearrangement joins TRBV19 to TRBJ2-1; TRBD2 matches at 12 bases. V lost 10 bases, J lost 8 bases, and 12 bases stayed unmatched. The CDR3 has 15 amino acids. Germline loops: CDR1 LNHDA, CDR2 SQIVND (reference sequence). CDR3 loop: CATSRTSGIPYEQFF. Written as DNA, the CDR3 is TGTGCCACGAGCAGGACTAGCGGGATCCCGTATGAGCAGTTCTTC.

The chain couples TRBV6-5 to TRBJ1-2; 7 positions match TRBD1. The CDR3 contains 13 residues. V dropped 6 bases and J dropped 8; count of bases not matched to a gene: 9. Germline V gives CDR1 MNHEY, CDR2 SVGAGI. The chain's CDR3 is CASRLDRAGGYTF. As DNA, the CDR3 is TGTGCCAGCAGATTAGACAGGGCAGGAGGCTACACCTTC.

The chain is built from TRBV2 and TRBJ2-7; 8 bases are shared with TRBD2. V lost 5 bases, J lost 3 bases, and 6 bases stayed unmatched. In germline, CDR1 is SNHLY, CDR2 FYNNEI. The CDR3 is made up of 14 amino acids. CDR3 bases: TGTGCCAGCAGTATAGCGGGGAGGATCTACGAGCAGTACTTC. It specifies CASSIAGRIYEQYF.

The chain has TRBV27 and TRBJ1-1; maybe TRBD1 (6 bases). The CDR3 spans 14 residues. V dropped 11 bases and J dropped 2 bases, with 18 bases sitting between them. The germline gives CDR1 MNHEY, CDR2 SMNVEV (reference sequence). In DNA, the CDR3 is TGTGCCTCATTGGCCCGGGACACCAACACTGAAGCTTTCTTT. Amino acid sequence: CASLARDTNTEAFF.

This clone came up once. The chain recombines TRBV7-2 with TRBJ2-1; 10 bases are shared with TRBD2. Germline V gene sequence: CDR1 SGHTA, CDR2 FQGNSA. The CDR3 has 18 residues. V was pared by 4 bases and J by 0 bases, with 9 bases of the junction left unmatched. The DNA for the CDR3 is TGTGCCAGCAGCTATCCCGGGACTAGCGATTACTCCTACAATGAGCAGTTCTTC. It is translated as CASSYPGTSDYSYNEQFF. The entire variable domain, with the rest obtained from reference TRBV7-2 and TRBJ2-1, is as follows: GAGVSQSPSNKVTEKGKDVELRCDPISGHTALYWYRQSLGQGLEFLIYFQGNSAPDKSGLPSDRFSAERTGGSVSTLTIQRTQQEDSAVYLCASSYPGTSDYSYNEQFFGPGTRLTVL.

This chain connects TRBV6-6 to TRBJ2-2; D possibly corresponds to TRBD2 (5 bases). This CDR3 has 12 amino acids. Germline CDR1 MNHNY, CDR2 SVGAGI (reference sequence). Trimming took 8 bases from V and 3 from J, leaving 7 bases between them. DNA for the CDR3: TGTGCCAGCGTGGACTACACCGGGGAGCTGTTTTTT. It encodes CASVDYTGELFF.

This chain uses TRBV7-9 with TRBJ2-7; 9 bases are shared with TRBD2. V shed 4 bases and J 3 bases; nucleotides not matched to a gene: 10. Germline V gene sequence: CDR1 SEHNR, CDR2 FQNEAQ (reference sequence). This CDR3 is built from 16 residues. The chain's CDR3 is CASSSLSGGTFYEQYF. In nucleotides, the CDR3 is TGTGCCAGCAGCTCCCTTAGCGGGGGCACCTTCTACGAGCAGTACTTC.

This clone was seen only once. The chain joins TRBV27 to TRBJ1-6; no clear D. V dropped 3 bases and J dropped 8 bases, with 5 bases sitting between them. The CDR3 runs to 12 residues. Germline V CDR1 and CDR2: MNHEY, SMNVEV (reference sequence). This CDR3 reads CASSFIDSPLHF. CDR3 nucleotides: TGTGCCAGCAGTTTTATAGATTCACCCCTCCACTTT.

The chain combines TRBV5-1 with TRBJ2-1; 8 bases agree with TRBD2. The CDR3 spans 16 residues. Germline assignment: CDR1 SGHRS and CDR2 YFSETQ. The junction had 11 bases not matched to a gene; V was cut back by 7 bases and J by 2 bases. As DNA, the CDR3 is TGCGCCAGCGGACCGTTGGAACTAGCGGCCTACAATGAGCAGTTCTTC. It is translated as CASGPLELAAYNEQFF.

The rearrangement links TRBV6-5 to TRBJ1-4, with D hard to call. CDR3 length: 15 amino acids. Germline V CDR1 and CDR2: MNHEY, SVGAGI. V lost 6 bases and J lost 6, with 17 bases in between. The CDR3 reads CASRPMEGIYEKLFF. The CDR3 DNA reads TGTGCCAGCAGACCAATGGAGGGAATATATGAAAAACTGTTTTTT.

This chain connects TRBV11-2 to TRBJ2-5; D might be TRBD1 (5 bases). CDR1 and CDR2 (germline): SGHAT, FQNNGV. Deletions cut 2 bases from V and 5 bases from J, with 15 bases between. The CDR3 spans 15 residues. The CDR3 nucleotides read TGTGCCAGCAGCTTAAGTTCAGGGAAGGGGGAGACCCAGTACTTC. This gives the protein CASSLSSGKGETQYF.

The chain couples TRBV18 to TRBJ1-5; 8 bases agree with TRBD1. The CDR3 is 15 residues long. After removal of 2 bases from V and 3 bases from J, the junction contained 3 bases not matched to a gene. Germline V gives CDR1 KGHSH, CDR2 LQKENI. The CDR3 coding sequence is TGTGCCAGCTCACCAGGACAGGGCCCCAATCAGCCCCAGCATTTT. This translates into CASSPGQGPNQPQHF.

The CDR3 DNA sequence: TGTGCCAGCAGTTATCTCGGTTCTGCAGGGTCGGTTAATGAGCAGTTCTTC. Amino acids: CASSYLGSAGSVNEQFF. The chain joins TRBV6-2 or TRBV6-3 to TRBJ2-1; D perhaps matches TRBD1 (5 bases). Between the trimmed V and J ends, which lost 3 bases and 7 bases, there was a span of 22 bases. Per germline, CDR1 MNHEY and CDR2 SVGEGT. This CDR3 contains 17 residues.

J is TRBJ1-5 and V is TRBV21-1; TRBD1 is the table's D call, not checked against the DNA. TRBV21-1 is a known pseudogene. CDR3 length equals 22 residues. This chain's CDR3 is CASRSPGDRGGEDSGSNQPQHF. The CDR3 nucleotides read TGTGCCAGCAGAAGTCCAGGTGACAGGGGCGGCGAGGATTCGGGCAGCAATCAGCCCCAGCATTTT.

This chain uses TRBV4-2 with TRBJ1-3, with D tentatively TRBD1 (6 bases). The V end lost 0 bases, the J end lost 4 bases, and 16 bases lay between the germline ends. The CDR3 spans 17 residues. The V gene's germline CDR1 is LGHNA and CDR2 YNFKEQ. The CDR3 sequence: CASSQDILGQFGNTIYF. CDR3 bases: TGTGCCAGCAGCCAAGATATTCTCGGACAGTTCGGAAACACCATATATTTT.

V and J are TRBV5-5 and TRBJ1-2; a possible D gene is TRBD1 (5 bases). The CDR3 sequence is 15 residues long. Trimming took 4 bases from V and 3 from J, leaving 16 bases between them. The germline V gene has CDR1 SGHKS and CDR2 YYEKEE (reference sequence). CDR3 coding DNA: TGTGCCAGCAGCCTGGAGACAGCTTCTGACTATGGCTACACCTTC. Protein product: CASSLETASDYGYTF.

This chain links TRBV27 with TRBJ1-1, with TRBD1 matching over 11 bases. The CDR3 covers 15 residues. Germline-derived CDR1 and CDR2 are MNHEY and SMNVEV (reference sequence). Losses at the gene ends were 5 bases for V and 6 bases for J; bases not matched to a gene: 8. CDR3: CASSPGQGASAEAFF. For the CDR3, the DNA is TGTGCCAGCAGTCCCGGACAGGGGGCATCTGCTGAAGCTTTCTTT.

The J gene is TRBJ2-1, the V gene TRBV3-1 (or the pseudogene TRBV3-2); D is unresolved. The CDR3 is 14 amino acids. Germline CDR1 LGHDT, CDR2 YNNKEL (reference sequence). V lost 2 bases to trimming and J lost 4 bases, with 9 bases between them. The CDR3 sequence is CASSQSSAYNEQFF. Here the CDR3 DNA reads TGTGCCAGCAGCCAATCATCAGCGTACAATGAGCAGTTCTTC.

CDR3 coding DNA: TGTGCCAGCAGCCCCGCTGGGGAGCGGTCTAAAGAGCAGTTCTTC. Its protein product is CASSPAGERSKEQFF. V usage is TRBV5-4 and J usage is TRBJ2-1; TRBD2 might be the D (5 bases). This CDR3 is 15 amino acids long. Trimming stripped 4 bases from V and 10 bases from J, with 21 bases between. Germline values: CDR1 SGHNT, CDR2 YYREEE (reference sequence). The full variable domain, with the rest looked up from reference TRBV5-4 and TRBJ2-1, is ETGVTQSPTHLIKTRGQQVTLRCSSQSGHNTVSWYQQALGQGPQFIFQYYREEENGRGNFPPRFSGLQFPNYSSELNVNALELDDSALYLCASSPAGERSKEQFFGPGTRLTVL.

Only a few counts were recorded for this clone. This chain connects TRBV18 to TRBJ2-5; 9 positions agree with TRBD2. The CDR3 extends over 14 amino acids. Germline V gives CDR1 KGHSH, CDR2 LQKENI. After removal of 3 bases from V and 2 bases from J, the junction contained 1 base not matched to a gene. As DNA, the CDR3 is TGTGCCAGCTCACCGACTAGCGGACAAGAGACCCAGTACTTC. It codes for CASSPTSGQETQYF.

This rearrangement joins TRBV28 to TRBJ2-3; possible D gene TRBD2, 5 bases. Germline CDR1 is MDHEN and CDR2 is SYDVKM. Trimming shortened V by 4 bases and J by 0 bases, and 8 bases separated the two germline ends. This CDR3 region has 14 residues. In DNA, the CDR3 is TGTGCCAGCAGTTCTCCGGGGAGCACAGATACGCAGTATTTT. Its translation: CASSSPGSTDTQYF.

The V and J genes are TRBV27 and TRBJ2-1; 7 bases map to TRBD2. The CDR3 consists of 17 residues. The ends lost 7 bases at V and 0 bases at J; junction bases unmatched: 12. Germline V gene sequence: CDR1 MNHEY, CDR2 SMNVEV (reference sequence). The CDR3 here is CASTNSGAKNSYNEQFF. DNA of the CDR3: TGTGCCAGCACCAACAGCGGGGCAAAAAACTCCTACAATGAGCAGTTCTTC.

The chain combines TRBV20-1 with TRBJ1-5; D not certain. Germline CDR1 reads DFQATT; CDR2 reads SNEGSKA (reference sequence). The CDR3 totals 13 residues. V was pared by 3 bases and J by 4 bases, with 10 bases between. The CDR3 region has the DNA TGCAGTGCTAGTACGGTTCGGAATCAGCCCCAGCATTTT. Amino acids: CSASTVRNQPQHF.